This T cell receptor beta chain comes out of a study of T cell repertoires in cytomegalovirus infection. For the study at large: CMV epitopes, recently identified HLA-C-restricted and well-studied HLA-B-restricted, were used. Carrying CMV and the relevant HLA type showed in public TCR beta signatures. General observations from the study: Based on cumulative public TCR beta family frequency, carriers of CMV plus the relevant HLA were identified. Dominating the ex vivo response were HLA-C-restricted CMV-specific TCR beta clonotypes.

TCRdb re-called the reads through MiXCR, storing one row per CDR3 protein. The sample contains roughly 990,000 distinct CDR3 sequences, 31% of which appear only once. There are 14 residues in the CDR3. Trimming at V came to 5 bases and at J to 8 bases, leaving 8 bases not matched to a gene. Turning to this clonotype: Its specificity is unknown.

Sequencing was performed on cultured CD8+ T cells from PBMCs, taken from culture after CMV antigen stimulation. The sequence came from a human donor in good health (CMV status not recorded). Some clones in this sample may be carry-over from other donors' samples. J is TRBJ2-3 and V is TRBV12-3 or TRBV12-4, with 9 nucleotides matching TRBD2. CDR3 coding DNA: TGTGCCAGCAGTCCTAAGCGGGGGGCTCCTACGCAGTATTTT. This gives the protein CASSPKRGAPTQYF.